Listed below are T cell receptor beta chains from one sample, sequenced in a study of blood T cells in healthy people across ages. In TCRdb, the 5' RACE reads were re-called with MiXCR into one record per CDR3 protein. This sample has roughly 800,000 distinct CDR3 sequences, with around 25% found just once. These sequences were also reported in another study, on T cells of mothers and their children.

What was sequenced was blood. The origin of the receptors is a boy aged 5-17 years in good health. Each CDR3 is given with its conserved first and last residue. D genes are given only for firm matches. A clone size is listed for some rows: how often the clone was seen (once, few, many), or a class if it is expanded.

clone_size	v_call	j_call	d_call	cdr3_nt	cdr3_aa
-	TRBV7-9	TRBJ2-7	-	TGTGCCAGCAGCTTAGTCGGGATCCCAAACGAGCAGTACTTC	CASSLVGIPNEQYF
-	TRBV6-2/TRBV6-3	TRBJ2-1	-	TGTGCCAGCAGTCCGTCAAGGGGCTACAATGAGCAGTTCTTC	CASSPSRGYNEQFF
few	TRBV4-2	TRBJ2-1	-	TGTGCCAGCAGCCAAGCGAAACGGTTGGGCGGCGGGGGCGGAAATGAGCAGTTCTTC	CASSQAKRLGGGGGNEQFF
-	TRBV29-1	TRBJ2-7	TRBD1	TGCAGCGTCCGACCTGGACAGGGGTTGAGCGAGCAGTACTTC	CSVRPGQGLSEQYF
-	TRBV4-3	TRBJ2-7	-	TGCGCCAGCAGCCAAGGTCGGTCCTTAGGGCACGAGCAGTACTTC	CASSQGRSLGHEQYF
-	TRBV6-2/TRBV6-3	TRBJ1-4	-	TGTGCCAGCAGTTATTTTGATGAAAATGAAAAACTGTTTTTT	CASSYFDENEKLFF
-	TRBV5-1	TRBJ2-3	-	TGCGCCAACAACCAAGCGGGCCACACAGATACGCAGTATTTT	CANNQAGHTDTQYF
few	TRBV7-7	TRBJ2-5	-	TGTGCTAGCAGCTTAGTTTTGCAGACAGGACAAGAGACCCAGTACTTC	CASSLVLQTGQETQYF
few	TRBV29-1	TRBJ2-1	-	TGCAGCGTTGAAGATAGGGCTGAGCAGTTCTTC	CSVEDRAEQFF
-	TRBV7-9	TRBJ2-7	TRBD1	TGTGCCAGCAGCTTAGTGCTTTCGGGACAGGGTGAAGTCTACGAGCAGTACTTC	CASSLVLSGQGEVYEQYF
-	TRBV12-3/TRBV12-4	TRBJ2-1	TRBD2	TGTGCCAGCAGTTTGGGAGGGTGGTCCTACAATGAGCAGTTCTTC	CASSLGGWSYNEQFF
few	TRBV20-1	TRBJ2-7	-	TGCAGTGCTAGAGATGACCCCATGGGGGAGCAGTACTTC	CSARDDPMGEQYF
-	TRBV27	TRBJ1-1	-	TGTGCCAGCACTTTGCAGGGAGGTTACACTGAAGCTTTCTTT	CASTLQGGYTEAFF
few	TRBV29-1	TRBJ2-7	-	TGCAGCGTTGCCCAGGGGTTGAGAGAGCAGTACTTC	CSVAQGLREQYF
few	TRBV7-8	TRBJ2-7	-	TGTGCCAGCAGCTTAGCGCTGGACTACGAGCAGTACTTC	CASSLALDYEQYF
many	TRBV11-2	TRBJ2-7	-	TGCGCCAGCAGCTTGGCGGGACAAGGCTACGAGCAGTACTTC	CASSLAGQGYEQYF
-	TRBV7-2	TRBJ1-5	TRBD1	TGTGCCAGCAGCGCCCGACAGGGGAGCGTTCAGCCCCAGCATTTT	CASSARQGSVQPQHF
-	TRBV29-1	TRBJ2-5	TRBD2	TGCAGCGTTGACGGACTAGCGGGCCCCGGGCAAGAGACCCAGTACTTC	CSVDGLAGPGQETQYF
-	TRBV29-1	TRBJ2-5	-	TGCAGCGTCTCGACAGGGACTCAAGAGACCCAGTACTTC	CSVSTGTQETQYF
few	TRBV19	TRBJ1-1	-	TGTGCCAGTGAGAGGGGCACTGAAGCTTTCTTT	CASERGTEAFF
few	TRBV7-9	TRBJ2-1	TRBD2	TGTGCCTTGGGCCAGCGGGAGGACACTGAGCAGTTCTTC	CALGQREDTEQFF
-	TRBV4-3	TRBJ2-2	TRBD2	TGCGCCAGCAGCCGATCAGGACTAGCGGGGACCACCGGGGAGCTGTTTTTT	CASSRSGLAGTTGELFF
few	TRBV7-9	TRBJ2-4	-	TGTGCCAGCAGCCCCCTCGCGGTTACAGCCAAAAACATTCAGTACTTC	CASSPLAVTAKNIQYF
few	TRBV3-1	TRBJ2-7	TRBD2	TGTGCCAGCAGCCGCGGCCCGGGGACTAGGAACGAGCAGTACTTC	CASSRGPGTRNEQYF
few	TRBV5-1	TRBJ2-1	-	TGCGCCAGCAGCTTCATGCGGGCCGATGAGCAGTTCTTC	CASSFMRADEQFF
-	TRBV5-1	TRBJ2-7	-	TGCGCCAGCAGCTTGACCGGCAGTCGTACCGAGCAGTACTTC	CASSLTGSRTEQYF
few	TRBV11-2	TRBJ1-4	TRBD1	TGTGCCACCCGACAGGGGCTTAAGGGAACTAATGAAAAACTGTTTTTT	CATRQGLKGTNEKLFF
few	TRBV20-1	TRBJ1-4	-	TGCAGTGCTAAGGGGATCATAAATGAAAAACTGTTTTTT	CSAKGIINEKLFF
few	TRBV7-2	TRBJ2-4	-	TGTGCCAGCAGCTTAGATGGGCAGGTCAAAAACATTCAGTACTTC	CASSLDGQVKNIQYF
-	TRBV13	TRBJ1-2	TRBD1	TGTGCCAGCACTCGGACAGGGTATAGCGATGGCTACACCTTC	CASTRTGYSDGYTF
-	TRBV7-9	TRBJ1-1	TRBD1	TGTGCCAGCAGCTTTCAGGGGGTCGGGGACACTGAAGCTTTCTTT	CASSFQGVGDTEAFF
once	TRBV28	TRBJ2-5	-	TGTCCCGACACTCGAGAGACCCAGTACTTC	CPDTRETQYF
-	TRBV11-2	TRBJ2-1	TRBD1	TGTGCCAGCAGCCCGTGGACAGGCAACAATGAGCAGTTCTTC	CASSPWTGNNEQFF
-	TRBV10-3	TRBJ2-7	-	TGTGCCATCGTTTCTGGGGGCAACGAGCAGTACTTC	CAIVSGGNEQYF
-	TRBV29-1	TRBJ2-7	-	TGCAGCGTATTAGCGGCGGGACACCCGTCCTACGAGCAGTACTTC	CSVLAAGHPSYEQYF